The following is a T cell receptor beta chain sequence with its context. The antigen is undetermined. This sample stems from a study of cytomegalovirus exposure and HLA in healthy donors. Overall study context: The same platform was used for the roughly 130 validation repertoires and the approximately 670 first-cohort repertoires, a later analysis reported.

Findings and limits, study-wide: Using the classifier, cytomegalovirus status was reportedly diagnosed with high specificity and sensitivity. Cytomegalovirus-associated status was assigned to fewer than 200 TCR beta chains.

The germline gives CDR1 MNHEY, CDR2 SVGAGI. The CDR3 covers 13 residues. The ends lost 6 bases at V and 8 bases at J; junction bases unmatched: 9. Profiling relied on immunoSEQ multiplex PCR, and the TCRdb table lists in-frame clones only, not all of them. Here the sample spans over 150,000 clones, under 90% being singletons. This TCR derives from a woman aged 18-29 years in good health and CMV-seropositive. Specimen: PBMCs. This rearrangement joins TRBV6-5 to TRBJ1-1, with 7 bases that match TRBD1. CDR3 loop: CASSRQGSSEAFF. In DNA form, the CDR3 reads TGTGCCAGCAGCCGACAGGGAAGTTCCGAAGCTTTCTTT.